A single sample is the source of the 11 T cell receptor beta chains below, sequenced in a study of cytomegalovirus exposure and HLA in healthy donors. PCR was performed using 60 Vbeta and 13 Jbeta primers. Repertoires were generated with immunoSEQ multiplex PCR, while TCRdb's copy carries only in-frame clones and drops some. In the table there are about 160,000 clones, 75% of which are singletons. The sample taken for sequencing was PBMCs. These receptors were obtained from a woman between 45 and 65 years old in good health and CMV-seropositive.

CDR3 sequence (DNA): TGTGCCAGTAGTGAGGGACAGCGCGAGACCCAGTACTTC. Its translation is CASSEGQRETQYF. The V call is TRBV19, the J call TRBJ2-5, with 7 bases lining up with TRBD1. Germline trimming cut 5 bases from V and 5 bases from J; bases unmatched to any gene: 5. Germline V CDR1 and CDR2: LNHDA, SQIVND (reference sequence). The CDR3 sequence is 13 residues long.

This clone was seen a handful of times. This sequence joins TRBV5-1 and TRBJ2-3, with 7 bases that match TRBD1. Germline V lookup: CDR1 SGHRS, CDR2 YFSETQ. The V segment lost 4 bases and the J segment 2 bases; nucleotides outside the gene matches: 10. The CDR3 length is 16 residues. The CDR3 here is CASSSGPGQHTDTQYF. The CDR3, as DNA: TGCGCCAGCAGCAGTGGACCGGGACAGCACACAGATACGCAGTATTTT.

The chain employs TRBV7-9 and TRBJ2-3, with a possible D match to TRBD2 (5 bases). CDR1 and CDR2 (germline): SEHNR, FQNEAQ (reference sequence). V was trimmed by 1 base and J by 8 bases, leaving 10 bases between them. The CDR3 has 13 residues. The CDR3, as DNA: TGTGCCAGCAGCTTAGAATCCGCGGGTACGCAGTATTTT. It codes for CASSLESAGTQYF.

This sequence joins TRBV2 and TRBJ2-2, with D perhaps matching TRBD2 (5 bases). The V end lost 7 bases, the J end lost 0 bases, and 12 bases lay between the germline ends. The CDR3 has 15 amino acids. Germline CDR1 and CDR2: SNHLY and FYNNEI. The CDR3: CASNPGKTNTGELFF. In DNA form, the CDR3 reads TGTGCCAGCAACCCGGGAAAAACGAACACCGGGGAGCTGTTTTTT.

The CDR3 spells CSVLGQGNYGYTF. Here the CDR3 DNA reads TGCAGCGTTCTAGGACAGGGGAACTATGGCTACACCTTC. The chain is built from TRBV29-1 and TRBJ1-2; 9 nucleotides match TRBD1. Germline CDR1 SQVTM, CDR2 ANQGSEA. The CDR3 has 13 amino acids. J gave up 2 bases and V 5 bases, and 3 bases lay outside the gene matches.

This sequence joins TRBV5-1 and TRBJ1-1; perhaps TRBD1 as D (6 bases). The CDR3 contains 14 residues. Trimming removed 5 bases from V and 4 bases from J, with 15 bases in between. Germline lookup yields CDR1 SGHRS and CDR2 YFSETQ. CDR3 coding DNA: TGCGCCAGCAGTTCGTACAGGGCGGGCACTGAAGCTTTCTTT. This gives the protein CASSSYRAGTEAFF. Full variable domain (rest looked up from reference TRBV5-1 and TRBJ1-1): KAGVTQTPRYLIKTRGQQVTLSCSPISGHRSVSWYQQTPGQGLQFLFEYFSETQRNKGNFPGRFSGRQFSNSRSEMNVSTLELGDSALYLCASSSYRAGTEAFFGQGTRLTVV.

The chain couples TRBV6-5 to TRBJ1-3; D is undetermined. Deletions cut 8 bases from V and 0 bases from J, with 14 bases between. Germline CDR1 and CDR2: MNHEY and SVGAGI. The CDR3 is made up of 15 amino acids. This CDR3 is CASGLIGSSGNTIYF. The CDR3 nucleotides read TGTGCCAGCGGACTAATCGGGAGCTCTGGAAACACCATATATTTT.

This clone has just one count. J is TRBJ2-7 and V is TRBV5-3; D unclear. TRBV5-3 carries the ORF label, with uncertain function. Trimming pared 3 bases from V and 3 bases from J, leaving 7 bases between. The CDR3 has 12 amino acids. The chain's CDR3 is CARSSRGYEQYF. CDR3 nucleotides: TGTGCCAGAAGCTCCCGCGGCTACGAGCAGTACTTC.

The CDR3 spells CASSQGGSGVLDYGYTF. The CDR3 DNA sequence: TGCGCCAGCAGCCAAGGGGGGTCGGGGGTTTTGGACTATGGCTACACCTTC. The chain carries TRBV4-1 and TRBJ1-2, with TRBD1 as a possible D gene (5 bases). CDR1 MGHRA and CDR2 YSYEKL come from the germline V gene. CDR3 length: 17 amino acids. V was pared by 1 base and J by 3 bases, with 18 bases between.

This rearrangement joins TRBV19 to TRBJ2-2; tentatively, D is TRBD1 (6 bases). Trimming shortened V by 5 bases and J by 4 bases, and 20 bases separated the two germline ends. The CDR3 extends over 17 amino acids. Germline V lookup: CDR1 LNHDA, CDR2 SQIVND (reference sequence). CDR3 nucleotides: TGTGCCAGTAGTGGCTTGACAGGCCGATTCACCACCGGGGAGCTGTTTTTT. As protein: CASSGLTGRFTTGELFF. The full variable domain, rest sourced from reference TRBV19 and TRBJ2-2, is DGGITQSPKYLFRKEGQNVTLSCEQNLNHDAMYWYRQDPGQGLRLIYYSQIVNDFQKGDIAEGYSVSREKKESFPLTVTSAQKNPTAFYLCASSGLTGRFTTGELFFGEGSRLTVL.

With respect to this clone: Additional DNA sequences in this sample encode the identical CDR3. The chain is built from TRBV7-9 and TRBJ1-1; D gene uncertain. Germline V CDR1 and CDR2: SEHNR, FQNEAQ (reference sequence). The CDR3 covers 11 residues. The V end lost 5 bases, the J end lost 7 bases, and 8 bases lay between the germline ends. CDR3: CASSLTGEAFF. The DNA of the CDR3 is TGTGCCAGCAGCCTAACTGGTGAAGCTTTCTTT.